The subject of this entry is one TCR beta chain. The cohort excluded patients with autoimmune disease history or systemic immunosuppression. Germline V lookup: CDR1 SGDLS, CDR2 YYNGEE. Trimming removed 2 bases from V and 2 bases from J; junction bases left unmatched: 7. This CDR3 contains 16 residues. The data were obtained in a study of OX40 agonist ivuxolimab in advanced cancers. In the study overall: The drug used for patients, ivuxolimab, was an agonistic anti-OX40 (CD134) antibody. Each patient was given ivuxolimab into a vein every 2 weeks, at 0.01 to 10 mg/kg.

Only in-frame clones appear in the TCRdb table, and some are missing; sequencing was by immunoSEQ multiplex PCR. The sample lists tens of thousands of clones; 65% to 90% were seen once. The TCR sequence derives from an adult with an advanced solid tumor such as melanoma, head and neck, liver or kidney cancer. The chain joins TRBV9 to TRBJ2-1, with 7 positions matching TRBD1. This specimen was CD4+ or CD8+ T cells sorted from blood, taken in a trial of the OX40 agonist ivuxolimab. In DNA form, the CDR3 reads TGTGCCAGCAGCGTCGCCACAGGGGTCGCCTACAATGAGCAGTTCTTC. The encoded protein is CASSVATGVAYNEQFF.